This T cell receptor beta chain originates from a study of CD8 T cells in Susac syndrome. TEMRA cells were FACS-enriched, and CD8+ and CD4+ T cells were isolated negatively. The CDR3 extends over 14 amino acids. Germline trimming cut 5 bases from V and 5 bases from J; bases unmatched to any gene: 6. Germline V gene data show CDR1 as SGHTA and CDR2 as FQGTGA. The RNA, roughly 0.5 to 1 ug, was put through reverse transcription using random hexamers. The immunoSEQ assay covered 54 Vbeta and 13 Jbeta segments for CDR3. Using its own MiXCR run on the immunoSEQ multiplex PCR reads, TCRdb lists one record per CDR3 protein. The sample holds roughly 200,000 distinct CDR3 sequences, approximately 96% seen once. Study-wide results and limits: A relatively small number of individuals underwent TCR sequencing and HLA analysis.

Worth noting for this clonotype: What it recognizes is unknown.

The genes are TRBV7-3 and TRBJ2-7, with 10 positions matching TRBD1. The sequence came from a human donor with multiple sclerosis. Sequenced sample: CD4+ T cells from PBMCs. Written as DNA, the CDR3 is TGTGCCAGCAGCGTGACAGGGGGCATCAACGAGCAGTACTTC. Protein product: CASSVTGGINEQYF.